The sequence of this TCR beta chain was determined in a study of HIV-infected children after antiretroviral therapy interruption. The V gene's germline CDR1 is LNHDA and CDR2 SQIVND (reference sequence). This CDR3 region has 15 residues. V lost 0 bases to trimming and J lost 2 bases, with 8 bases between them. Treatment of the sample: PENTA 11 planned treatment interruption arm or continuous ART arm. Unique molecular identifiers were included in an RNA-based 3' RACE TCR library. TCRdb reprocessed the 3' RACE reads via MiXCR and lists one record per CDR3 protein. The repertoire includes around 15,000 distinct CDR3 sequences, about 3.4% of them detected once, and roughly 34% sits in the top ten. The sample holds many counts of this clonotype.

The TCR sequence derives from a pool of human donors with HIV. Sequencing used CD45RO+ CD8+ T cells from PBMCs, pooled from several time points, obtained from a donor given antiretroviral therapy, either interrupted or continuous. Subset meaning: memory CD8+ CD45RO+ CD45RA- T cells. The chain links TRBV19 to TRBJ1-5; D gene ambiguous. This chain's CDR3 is CASSIDAGCNQPQHF. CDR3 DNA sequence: TGTGCCAGTAGTATAGACGCAGGCTGCAATCAGCCCCAGCATTTT.